This record looks at one T cell receptor (beta chain) sequence and its context. The data stem from a study of T cell repertoires in cytomegalovirus infection. At the level of the study: Indicated by public TCR beta signatures were CMV infection and matching HLA type.

MiXCR, run by TCRdb on the reads, gives a single entry per CDR3 protein. The sample holds roughly 320,000 distinct CDR3 sequences, 9.5% seen once. This clonotype originated in a human donor in good health (CMV status not recorded). Some clones in this sample may be carry-over from other donors' samples. Sequencing input: PBMCs.

CDR3 sequence (DNA): TGTGCCAGCAGGGTTCGTAGGGGACAGGGCCAAGAGACCCAGTACTTC. Translating it yields CASRVRRGQGQETQYF. The V gene is TRBV2, the J gene TRBJ2-5; TRBD1 matches 9 bases. The V and J ends lost 6 bases and 1 base, in that order; junction bases with no gene match: 9. CDR3 length: 16 residues. Per germline, CDR1 SNHLY and CDR2 FYNNEI.